Reported below is one T cell receptor (beta chain). This record comes from a study of early T cells in non-severe SARS-CoV-2 infection. The CDR3 extends over 13 amino acids. From germline, CDR1 is SQVTM and CDR2 ANQGSEA. Trimming removed 0 bases at V and 6 bases at J, with 12 bases between. The protocol attached unique molecular identifiers to individual cDNA molecules. From the 5' RACE reads, TCRdb called clonotypes with MiXCR, one entry per CDR3 protein. There are 95,000 to 120,000 distinct CDR3 sequences in the sample; 12% occur only once, and around 3.2% lies in the top ten. V usage is TRBV29-1 and J usage is TRBJ2-7; D is unclear. The material sequenced was whole blood. This receptor was obtained from an adult who was a healthcare worker with PCR-confirmed SARS-CoV-2 infection or an uninfected control (not recorded which). The CDR3 coding sequence is TGCAGCGTTGAAGATCGAGTACCGGGCGAGCAGTACTTC. The encoded protein is CSVEDRVPGEQYF.